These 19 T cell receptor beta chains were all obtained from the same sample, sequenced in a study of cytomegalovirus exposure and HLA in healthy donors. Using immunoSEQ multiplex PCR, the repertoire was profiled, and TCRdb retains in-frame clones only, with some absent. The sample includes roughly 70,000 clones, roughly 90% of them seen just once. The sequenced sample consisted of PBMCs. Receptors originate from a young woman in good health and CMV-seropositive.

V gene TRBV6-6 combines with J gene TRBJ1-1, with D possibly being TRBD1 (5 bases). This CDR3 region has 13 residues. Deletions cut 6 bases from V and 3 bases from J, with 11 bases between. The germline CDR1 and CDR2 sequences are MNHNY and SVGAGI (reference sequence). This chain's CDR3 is CASSLIGDTEAFF. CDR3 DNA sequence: TGTGCCAGCAGCCTCATAGGGGACACTGAAGCTTTCTTT.

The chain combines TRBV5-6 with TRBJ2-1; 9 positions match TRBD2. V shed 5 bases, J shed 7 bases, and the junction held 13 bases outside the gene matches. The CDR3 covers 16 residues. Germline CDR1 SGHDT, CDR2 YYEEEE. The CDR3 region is CASSSPAGGPRNEQFF. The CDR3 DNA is TGTGCCAGCAGTTCCCCCGCGGGGGGGCCCAGAAATGAGCAGTTCTTC.

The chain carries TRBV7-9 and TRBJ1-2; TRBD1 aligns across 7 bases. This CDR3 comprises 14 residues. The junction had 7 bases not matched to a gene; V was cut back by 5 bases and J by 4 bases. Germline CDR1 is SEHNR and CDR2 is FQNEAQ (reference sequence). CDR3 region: CASSAPGQSYGYTF. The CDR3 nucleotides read TGTGCCAGCAGCGCCCCGGGACAGAGCTATGGCTACACCTTC.

This chain's CDR3 is CSVESRLSYNEQFF. The CDR3 DNA is TGCAGCGTTGAATCTAGGTTGTCCTACAATGAGCAGTTCTTC. The gene calls are TRBV29-1 and TRBJ2-1; no firm D call. With 2 bases removed from V and 1 base from J, the gap between germline ends came to 9 bases. CDR1 and CDR2 (germline): SQVTM, ANQGSEA. The CDR3 totals 14 residues.

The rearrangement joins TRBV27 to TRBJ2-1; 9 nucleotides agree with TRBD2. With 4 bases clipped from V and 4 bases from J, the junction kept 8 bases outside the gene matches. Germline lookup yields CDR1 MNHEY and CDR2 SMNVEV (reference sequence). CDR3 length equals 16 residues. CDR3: CASSSILAGDYNEQFF. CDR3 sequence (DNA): TGTGCCAGCAGTTCGATACTAGCGGGCGATTACAATGAGCAGTTCTTC.

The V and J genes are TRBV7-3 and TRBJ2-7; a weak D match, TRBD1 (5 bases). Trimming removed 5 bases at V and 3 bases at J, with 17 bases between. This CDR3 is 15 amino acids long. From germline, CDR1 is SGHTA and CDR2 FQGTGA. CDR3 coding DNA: TGTGCCAGCAGCGAACACAGGATACCGAGCTACGAGCAGTACTTC. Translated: CASSEHRIPSYEQYF.

The DNA of the CDR3 is TGTGCCAGCAGTGGGATAGGGCTAGCGGTACAAGAGACCCAGTACTTC. Its translation: CASSGIGLAVQETQYF. The chain uses TRBV2 and TRBJ2-5; 7 nucleotides agree with TRBD2. CDR3 length: 16 amino acids. V gave up 4 bases and J gave up 2 bases; unmatched junction bases: 10. CDR1 and CDR2 from the germline V gene are SNHLY and FYNNEI.

The CDR3 coding sequence is TGTGCCAGCAGCCCCTTCGCGGGAATGAATGGCTACACCTTC. As protein: CASSPFAGMNGYTF. This sequence joins TRBV7-9 and TRBJ1-2; D is uncertain. With 5 bases removed from V and 6 bases from J, the gap between germline ends came to 16 bases. Germline CDR1 SEHNR, CDR2 FQNEAQ (reference sequence). The CDR3 has 14 residues.

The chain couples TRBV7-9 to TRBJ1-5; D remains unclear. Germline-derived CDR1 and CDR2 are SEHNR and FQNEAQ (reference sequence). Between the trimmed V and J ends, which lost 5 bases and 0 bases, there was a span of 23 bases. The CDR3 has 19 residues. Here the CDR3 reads CASSKELGTGFYSNQPQHF. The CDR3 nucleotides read TGTGCCAGCAGCAAAGAACTGGGAACGGGGTTTTATAGCAATCAGCCCCAGCATTTT.

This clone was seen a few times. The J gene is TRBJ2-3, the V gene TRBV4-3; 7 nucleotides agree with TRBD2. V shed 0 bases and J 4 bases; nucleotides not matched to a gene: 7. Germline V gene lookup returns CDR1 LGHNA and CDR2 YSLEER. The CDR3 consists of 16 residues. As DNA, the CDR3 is TGCGCCAGCAGCCAAGATTACGGGGGAGGGGCAGATACGCAGTATTTT. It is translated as CASSQDYGGGADTQYF.

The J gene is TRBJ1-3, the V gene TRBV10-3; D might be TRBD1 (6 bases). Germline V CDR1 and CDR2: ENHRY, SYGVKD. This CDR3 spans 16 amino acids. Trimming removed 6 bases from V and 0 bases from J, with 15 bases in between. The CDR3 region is CAIRQTGLLSGNTIYF. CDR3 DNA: TGTGCCATCAGGCAGACAGGCTTACTCTCTGGAAACACCATATATTTT.

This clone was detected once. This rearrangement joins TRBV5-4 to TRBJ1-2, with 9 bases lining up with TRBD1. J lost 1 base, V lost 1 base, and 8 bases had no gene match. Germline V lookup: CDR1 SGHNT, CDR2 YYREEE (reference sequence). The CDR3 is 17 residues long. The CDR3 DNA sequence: TGTGCCAGCAGCTTGTCGGGACAGGGAAACCTTAACTATGGCTACACCTTC. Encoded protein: CASSLSGQGNLNYGYTF.

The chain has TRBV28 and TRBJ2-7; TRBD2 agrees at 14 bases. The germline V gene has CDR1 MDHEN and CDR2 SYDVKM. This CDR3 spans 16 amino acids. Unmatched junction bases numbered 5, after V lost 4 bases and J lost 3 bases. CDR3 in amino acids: CASSSGTSGRYYEQYF. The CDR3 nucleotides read TGTGCCAGCAGTTCTGGGACTAGCGGGAGATACTACGAGCAGTACTTC.

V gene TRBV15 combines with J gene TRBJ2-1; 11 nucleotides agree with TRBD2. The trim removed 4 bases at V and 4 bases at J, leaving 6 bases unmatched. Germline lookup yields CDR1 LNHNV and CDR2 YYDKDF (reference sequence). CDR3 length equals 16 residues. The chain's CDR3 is CATSTLTSGAYNEQFF. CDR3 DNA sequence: TGTGCCACCAGCACCTTGACTAGCGGGGCTTACAATGAGCAGTTCTTC.

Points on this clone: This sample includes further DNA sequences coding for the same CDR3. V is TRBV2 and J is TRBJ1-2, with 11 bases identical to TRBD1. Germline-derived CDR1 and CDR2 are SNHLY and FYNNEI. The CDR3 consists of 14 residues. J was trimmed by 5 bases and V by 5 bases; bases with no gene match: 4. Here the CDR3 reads CASSPGTGGYGYTF. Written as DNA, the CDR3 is TGTGCCAGCAGTCCCGGGACAGGGGGTTATGGCTACACCTTC.

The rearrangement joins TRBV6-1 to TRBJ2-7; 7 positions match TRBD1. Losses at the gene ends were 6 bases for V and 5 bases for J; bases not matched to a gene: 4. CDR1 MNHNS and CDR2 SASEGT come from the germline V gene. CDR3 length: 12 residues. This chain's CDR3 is CASRAGTDEQYF. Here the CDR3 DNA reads TGTGCCAGCAGGGCAGGGACAGACGAGCAGTACTTC.

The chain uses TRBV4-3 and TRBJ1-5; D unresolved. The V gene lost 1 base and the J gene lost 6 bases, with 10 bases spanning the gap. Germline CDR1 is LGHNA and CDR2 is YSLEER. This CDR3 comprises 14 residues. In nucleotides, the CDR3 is TGCGCCAGCAGCCAAGCGGGGTTTAGTCAGCCCCAGCATTTT. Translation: CASSQAGFSQPQHF.

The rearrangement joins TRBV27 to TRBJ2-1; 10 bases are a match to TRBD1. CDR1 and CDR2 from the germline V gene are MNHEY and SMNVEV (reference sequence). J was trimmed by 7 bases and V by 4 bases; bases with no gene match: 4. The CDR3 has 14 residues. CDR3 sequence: CASSSGQGRNEQFF. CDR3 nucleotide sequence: TGTGCCAGCAGTTCGGGACAGGGGAGGAATGAGCAGTTCTTC.

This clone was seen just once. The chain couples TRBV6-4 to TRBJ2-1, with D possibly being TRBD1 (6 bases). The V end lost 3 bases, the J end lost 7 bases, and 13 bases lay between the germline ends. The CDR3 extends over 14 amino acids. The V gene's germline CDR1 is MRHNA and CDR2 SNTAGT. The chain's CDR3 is CASSETVTGNEQFF. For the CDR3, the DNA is TGTGCCAGCAGTGAAACAGTGACAGGTAATGAGCAGTTCTTC.